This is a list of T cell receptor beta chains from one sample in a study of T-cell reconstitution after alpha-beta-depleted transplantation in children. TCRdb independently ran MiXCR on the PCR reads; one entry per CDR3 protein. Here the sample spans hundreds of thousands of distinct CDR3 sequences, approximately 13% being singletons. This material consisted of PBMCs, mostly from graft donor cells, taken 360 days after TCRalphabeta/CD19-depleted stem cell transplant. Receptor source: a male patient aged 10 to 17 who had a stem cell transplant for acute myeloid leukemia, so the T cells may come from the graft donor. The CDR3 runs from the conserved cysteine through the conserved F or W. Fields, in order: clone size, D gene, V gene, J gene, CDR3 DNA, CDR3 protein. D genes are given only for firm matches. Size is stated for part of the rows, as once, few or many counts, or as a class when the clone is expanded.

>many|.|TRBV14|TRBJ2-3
TGTGCCAGCAGCCAAGTTGGGGACACAGATACGCAGTATTTT
CASSQVGDTDTQYF
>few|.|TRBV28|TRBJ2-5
TGTGCCAGCAGCTATAACTATCGGTCGGAGACCCAGTACTTC
CASSYNYRSETQYF
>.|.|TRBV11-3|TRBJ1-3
TGTGCCAGCAGCTTCCAATCTGGAAACACCATATATTTT
CASSFQSGNTIYF
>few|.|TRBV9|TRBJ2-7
TGTGCCACCCCAAGGGTCTACGAGCAGTACTTC
CATPRVYEQYF
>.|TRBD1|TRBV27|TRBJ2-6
TGTGCCAGCAGTCCTTGGGACAGGGGGCTGAAAGCGGGGGCCAACGTCCTGACTTTC
CASSPWDRGLKAGANVLTF
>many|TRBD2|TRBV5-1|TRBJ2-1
TGCGCCAGCAGCTTACTCATAGCGGGAGCTACCTACAATGAGCAGTTCTTC
CASSLLIAGATYNEQFF
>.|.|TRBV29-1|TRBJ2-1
TGCAGCGTCTTCGAGGTCCCGAATGAGCAGTTCTTC
CSVFEVPNEQFF
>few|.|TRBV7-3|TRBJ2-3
TGTGCCAGCAGCACAGCGGGAGATACGCAGTATTTT
CASSTAGDTQYF
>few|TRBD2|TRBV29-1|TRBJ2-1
TGCAGCGTCATAGCGGGAGCTTTCTACAATGAGCAGTTCTTC
CSVIAGAFYNEQFF
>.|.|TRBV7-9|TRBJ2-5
TGTGCCAGCAGATTGATAGGGGCGCAGGAGACCCAGTACTTC
CASRLIGAQETQYF
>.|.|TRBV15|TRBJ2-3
TGTGCCACCAGCAGAGGGTCTAGCGATGGCACAGATACGCAGTATTTT
CATSRGSSDGTDTQYF
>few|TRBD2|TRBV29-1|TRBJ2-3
TGCAGCGTTGAAGAGGGACTAGCGGGAGGGCCGTTGAGAGATACGCAGTATTTT
CSVEEGLAGGPLRDTQYF
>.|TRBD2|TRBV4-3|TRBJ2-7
TGCGCCAGCAGCCAGGGGACTAGCGGATACTACGAGCAGTACTTC
CASSQGTSGYYEQYF
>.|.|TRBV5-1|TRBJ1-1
TGCGCCAGCAGCGATTTAGTTATGAACACTGAAGCTTTCTTT
CASSDLVMNTEAFF
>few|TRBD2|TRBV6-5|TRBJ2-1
TGTGCCAGCAGTTCTCTAAGAGCGGGAGGGGTGAATGAGCAGTTCTTC
CASSSLRAGGVNEQFF
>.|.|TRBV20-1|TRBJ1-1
TGCAGTGCTATCCGATCCAGGAACACTGAAGCTTTCTTT
CSAIRSRNTEAFF
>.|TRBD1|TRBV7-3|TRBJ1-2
TGTGCCAGCAGCTCGAACCCGGGACAGGGGGCGGGTGGCTACACCTTC
CASSSNPGQGAGGYTF
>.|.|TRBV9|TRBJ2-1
TGTGCCAGCAGCGTCGGCGTGTTGGGTGAGCAGTTCTTC
CASSVGVLGEQFF
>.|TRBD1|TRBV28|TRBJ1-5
TGTGCCAGCAGTTTCACAGGGGTTAGCAATCAGCCCCAGCATTTT
CASSFTGVSNQPQHF
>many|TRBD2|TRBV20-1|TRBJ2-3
TGCAGTGCTCGTAAACCGATAGCGGGAAGGACAGATACGCAGTATTTT
CSARKPIAGRTDTQYF
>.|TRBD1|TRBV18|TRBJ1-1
TGTGCCAGCTCACCAAACAGGGGGGACACTGAAGCTTTCTTT
CASSPNRGDTEAFF
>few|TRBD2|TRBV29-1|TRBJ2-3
TGCACCGGGGGGGGAGGGATCACAGATACGCAGTATTTT
CTGGGGITDTQYF
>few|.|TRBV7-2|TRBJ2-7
TGTGCCAGCAGCCCCCAGGGGGGCCTACTCTACGAGCAGTACTTC
CASSPQGGLLYEQYF
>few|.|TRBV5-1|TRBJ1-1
TGCGCCAGCAGCCCGGACAGCGTGAACACTGAAGCTTTCTTT
CASSPDSVNTEAFF
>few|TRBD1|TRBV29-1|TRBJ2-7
TGCAGCGTTGAGCAGACAGGGGGCTACGAGCAGTACTTC
CSVEQTGGYEQYF
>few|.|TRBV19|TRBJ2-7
TGTGCCAGTACCCCGGGACCCCTTCTGGGGGAGCAGTACTTC
CASTPGPLLGEQYF
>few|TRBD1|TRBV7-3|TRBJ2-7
TGTGCCAGCAGCTTATTGGGACAGGTCTCAATCTACGAGCAGTACTTC
CASSLLGQVSIYEQYF
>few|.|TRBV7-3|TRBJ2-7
TGTGCCAGCAGCTTTGATACGGGGGAGCAGTACTTC
CASSFDTGEQYF
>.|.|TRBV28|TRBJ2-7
.
CAVGGGASYEKYF
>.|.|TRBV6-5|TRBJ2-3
TGTGCCAGCAGTTACTCGCAGACAGGTCCTAGCACAGATACGCAGTATTTT
CASSYSQTGPSTDTQYF
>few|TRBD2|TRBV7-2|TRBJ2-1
TGTGCCAGCAGCTCCCCGAGGGGACTAGTGGGAGGGGATGAGCAGTTCTTC
CASSSPRGLVGGDEQFF
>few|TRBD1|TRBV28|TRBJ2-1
TGTGCCAGCAGTGACCGACAGGGTATGGGGTACAATGAGCAGTTCTTC
CASSDRQGMGYNEQFF
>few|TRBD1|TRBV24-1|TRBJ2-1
TGTGCCACCAGTGACCTGACAGGGGGCAATGTTCCGTTCTTC
CATSDLTGGNVPFF
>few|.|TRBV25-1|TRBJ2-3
TGTGCCAGCAGTGAATTAAGCCCCCGCACAGATACGCAGTATTTT
CASSELSPRTDTQYF
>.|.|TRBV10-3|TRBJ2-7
TGTGCCATCAGTGAGACCAAGCGGGTTTCCTACGAGCAGTACTTC
CAISETKRVSYEQYF
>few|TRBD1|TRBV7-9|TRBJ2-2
TGTGCCAGCAGCCCGACAGGGTGGGGCACCGGGGAGCTGTTTTTT
CASSPTGWGTGELFF
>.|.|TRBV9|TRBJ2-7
TGTGCCAGCAGCGTAAGCGGACCCCCGGGCGAGCAGTACTTC
CASSVSGPPGEQYF
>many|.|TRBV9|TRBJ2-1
TGTGCCAGCAGCGGAAGGGGGATGGATGAGCAGTTCTTC
CASSGRGMDEQFF
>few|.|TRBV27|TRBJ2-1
TGTGCCCGAGATCAGGGTTTTAGTGAGCAGTTCTTC
CARDQGFSEQFF
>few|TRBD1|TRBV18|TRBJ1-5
TGTGCCAGCTCACCGACAGGGGCCAATCAGCCCCAGCATTTT
CASSPTGANQPQHF
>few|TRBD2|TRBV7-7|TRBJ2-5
TGTGCTAGCAGCTTGAGGGAGCCCCGGGGGGGAGAGACCCAGTACTTC
CASSLREPRGGETQYF
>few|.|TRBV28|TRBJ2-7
TGTGCAGTAGAGGGATTCACCTACGAGCAGTACTTC
CAVEGFTYEQYF
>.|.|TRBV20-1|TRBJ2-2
TGCAGTGCTAGATTGCGCAGGCTATACACCGGGGAGCTGTTTTTT
CSARLRRLYTGELFF
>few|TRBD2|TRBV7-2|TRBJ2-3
TGTGCCAGCAGCTTACCTGGACTAGCAAATAGAGATACGCAGTATTTT
CASSLPGLANRDTQYF
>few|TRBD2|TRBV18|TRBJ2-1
TGTGCCAGCTCACTAACCGCGGGGGTTAACTACAATGAGCAGTTCTTC
CASSLTAGVNYNEQFF
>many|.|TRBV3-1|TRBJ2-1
TGTGCCAGCAGCCAAGTACGGCCATACAATGAGCAGTTCTTC
CASSQVRPYNEQFF
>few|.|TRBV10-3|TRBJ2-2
TGTGCCATCAGTGACTATAGGGGTCAAAACACCGGGGAGCTGTTTTTT
CAISDYRGQNTGELFF
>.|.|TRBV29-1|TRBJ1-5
TGCAGCGTTGAAGGGGGGTACAATCAGCCCCAGCATTTT
CSVEGGYNQPQHF
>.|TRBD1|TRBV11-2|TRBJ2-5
TGTGCCAGCAGCTCCCGCCTAGGACAGGGACAGGAGACCCAGTACTTC
CASSSRLGQGQETQYF
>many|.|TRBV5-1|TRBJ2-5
TGCGCCAGCGGGGACATACTTTCCGAGACCCAGTACTTC
CASGDILSETQYF
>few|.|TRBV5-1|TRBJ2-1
TGCGCCAGCAGCTTAGATGGGGCCCCGTCTTACAATGAGCAGTTCTTC
CASSLDGAPSYNEQFF
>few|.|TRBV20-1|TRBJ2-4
TGCAGTGCTGGACTACTAGCCAAAAACATTCAGTACTTC
CSAGLLAKNIQYF
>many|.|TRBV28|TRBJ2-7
TGTGCCAGCAGTTCGGTCAGCACCCTATCCTACGAGCAGTACTTC
CASSSVSTLSYEQYF
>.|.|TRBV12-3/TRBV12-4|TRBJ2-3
TGTGCCAGCAGTCCGAGAGACAGAACCACAGATACGCAGTATTTT
CASSPRDRTTDTQYF
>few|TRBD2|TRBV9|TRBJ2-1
TGTGCCAGCAGCGTAGTCGGGACTAGCGGGTACAATGAGCAGTTCTTC
CASSVVGTSGYNEQFF
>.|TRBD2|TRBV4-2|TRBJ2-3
TGTGCCAGCAGCCTACCGGGACTAGGGACGGAGACGCAGTATTTT
CASSLPGLGTETQYF
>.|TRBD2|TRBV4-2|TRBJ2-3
TGTGCCAGCAGCCCGGGGTCCCGGGAGGGCACAGATACGCAGTATTTT
CASSPGSREGTDTQYF
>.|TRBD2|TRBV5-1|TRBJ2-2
TGCGCCAGCAGCTGGGGGACTAGCGGGAGGCTGAACACCGGGGAGCTGTTTTTT
CASSWGTSGRLNTGELFF
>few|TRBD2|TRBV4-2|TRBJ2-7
TGTGCCAGCAGCCAAGATGGGCTAGCGGGAGACGAGCAGTACTTC
CASSQDGLAGDEQYF